Detailed here is one T cell receptor beta chain. Its cognate antigen is unknown. The data are from a study of somatic mutations in cytotoxic T cells in rheumatoid arthritis. Study as a whole: The researchers flow-sorted some T-cell populations stained with V beta antibodies and got nearly 100% purity, and these included V beta1+ cells sequenced for TCRB.

Isolation of CD4+ and CD8+ cells used positive magnetic bead selection, with purity checked by flow cytometry. General study points: Which antigens the expanded CD8+ clones targeted was unknown. Over 20% of CD8+ cells belonged to the largest CD8+ clone in about an eighth of the roughly 60 patients.

The V end was cut by 4 bases, the J end by 7 bases, with 11 bases between. Looked up from germline, CDR1 is SGHNT and CDR2 is YYREEE (reference sequence). The CDR3 spans 12 residues. TCRdb's table, derived via immunoSEQ multiplex PCR, lists solely in-frame clones and lacks some. Altogether approximately 21,000 clones are present, about four fifths being singletons, with the ten largest covering approximately 3.8%. Sequencing was carried out using CD8+ T cells sorted from blood. This clonotype was obtained from an adult with rheumatoid arthritis. The chain employs TRBV5-4 and TRBJ1-2; D possibly corresponds to TRBD1 (6 bases). The DNA of the CDR3 is TGTGCCAGCAGCCAGGGGCGAGGTGGCTACACCTTC. It codes for CASSQGRGGYTF.